This TCR beta chain emerged from a study of shared clonotypes between healthy human individuals. The V gene's germline CDR1 is SGHDT and CDR2 YYEEEE. The CDR3 is made up of 14 amino acids. V gave up 4 bases and J gave up 1 base, with 10 bases separating them. Sequenced by immunoSEQ multiplex PCR; TCRdb stores in-frame clones only, minus some. In the table there are more than 1,200,000 clones, approximately 98.5% of which are singletons. The receptor was derived from a man between 25 and 39 years old in good health. This rearrangement joins TRBV5-6 to TRBJ2-3; D not resolved. Sequencing was done on a sample of naive CD4+ T cells sorted from blood. Subset: CD45RA+ positively selected. The CDR3 loop is CASSASDRTDTQYF. CDR3 DNA: TGTGCCAGCAGCGCCTCGGACCGCACAGATACGCAGTATTTT.